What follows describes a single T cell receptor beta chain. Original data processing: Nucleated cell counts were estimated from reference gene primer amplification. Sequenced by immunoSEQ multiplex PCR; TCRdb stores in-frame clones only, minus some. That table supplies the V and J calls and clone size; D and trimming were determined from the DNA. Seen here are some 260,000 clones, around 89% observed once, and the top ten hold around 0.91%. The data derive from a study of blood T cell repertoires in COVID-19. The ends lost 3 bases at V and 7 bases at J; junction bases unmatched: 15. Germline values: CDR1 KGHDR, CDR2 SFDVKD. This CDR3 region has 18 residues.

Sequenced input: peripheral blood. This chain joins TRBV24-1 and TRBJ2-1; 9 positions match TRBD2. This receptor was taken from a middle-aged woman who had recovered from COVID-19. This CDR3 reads CATSDGDSGSGRWNEQFF. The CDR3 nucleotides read TGTGCCACCAGTGATGGGGATAGCGGGAGCGGTAGATGGAATGAGCAGTTCTTC.